These 29 T cell receptor beta chains share one sample of origin, sequenced in a study of cytomegalovirus exposure and HLA in healthy donors. Both 60 Vbeta primers and 13 Jbeta primers went into the PCR. TCRdb's table, derived via immunoSEQ multiplex PCR, lists solely in-frame clones and lacks some. The sample yields more than 80,000 clones, roughly 77% seen once. The specimen was PBMCs. The source of these receptors is a man aged 55-75 years in good health and CMV-seronegative.

The table lists this clone with a few counts. The chain couples TRBV25-1 to TRBJ1-2; D may be TRBD1 (5 bases). Trimming removed 1 base at V and 4 bases at J, with 19 bases between. CDR1 and CDR2 (germline): MGHDK, SYGVNS. This CDR3 contains 17 residues. CDR3 DNA sequence: TGTGCCAGCAGTGAATTTGGGAGGGTTGGGACTCCCTATGGCTACACCTTC. Translation: CASSEFGRVGTPYGYTF.

With regard to this clone: This sample also contains other DNA sequences that code for the same CDR3. The chain combines TRBV5-1 with TRBJ2-7, with TRBD2 matching 7 bases. From germline, CDR1 is SGHRS and CDR2 YFSETQ. This CDR3 has 14 residues. The J segment lost 3 bases and the V segment lost 0 bases, leaving 3 bases of the junction unmatched. DNA for the CDR3: TGCGCCAGCAGCTTGGGTCCGGGGGGCTACGAGCAGTACTTC. Translated: CASSLGPGGYEQYF.

This rearrangement joins TRBV5-8 to TRBJ1-2; 11 bases are shared with TRBD1. The germline gives CDR1 SGHTS, CDR2 YDEGEE. The trim removed 4 bases at V and 8 bases at J, leaving 13 bases unmatched. CDR3 length equals 16 residues. CDR3 sequence: CASSPNPGQGVFGYTF. In DNA form, the CDR3 reads TGTGCCAGCAGCCCAAATCCGGGACAGGGGGTATTCGGCTACACCTTC.

This chain joins TRBV2 and TRBJ2-5, with TRBD1 as a possible D gene (6 bases). The J call may be mistaken, given a closer DNA end match to TRBJ2-7. Germline V lookup: CDR1 SNHLY, CDR2 FYNNEI. This CDR3 contains 14 residues. The CDR3 loop is CASTTRGGTYEQYF. The CDR3 region has the DNA TGTGCCAGCACTACAAGAGGGGGTACCTACGAGCAGTACTTC.

The V and J genes are TRBV6-5 and TRBJ1-1, with TRBD1 matching 7 bases. The CDR3 has 14 residues. Germline-derived CDR1 and CDR2 are MNHEY and SVGAGI. V shed 6 bases, J shed 1 base, and the junction held 5 bases outside the gene matches. CDR3 in DNA: TGTGCCAGCAGCGTAGGGGGCTCGAACACTGAAGCTTTCTTT. Translated: CASSVGGSNTEAFF.

The chain couples TRBV5-1 to TRBJ2-3, with D maybe TRBD1 (6 bases). The V end was cut by 7 bases, the J end by 1 base, with 13 bases between. This CDR3 spans 14 amino acids. Germline loops: CDR1 SGHRS, CDR2 YFSETQ. The CDR3 here is CASGTGSGTDTQYF. In DNA, the CDR3 is TGCGCCAGCGGCACAGGGTCTGGCACAGATACGCAGTATTTT.

The V gene is TRBV19, the J gene TRBJ2-3; a possible D gene is TRBD1 (6 bases). CDR1 LNHDA and CDR2 SQIVND come from the germline V gene (reference sequence). The CDR3 covers 14 residues. Trimming left V 9 bases short and J 6 bases short, with 19 bases between. This CDR3 is CASRDTAQLDTQYF. In nucleotides, the CDR3 is TGTGCCAGCCGGGACACCGCTCAGTTGGATACGCAGTATTTT.

J is TRBJ2-2 and V is TRBV28; a weak D match, TRBD1 (6 bases). The CDR3 covers 14 residues. CDR1 and CDR2 from the germline V gene are MDHEN and SYDVKM. Between the trimmed V and J ends, which lost 6 bases and 8 bases, there was a span of 16 bases. The CDR3 here is CASRTAGDGGELFF. In DNA, the CDR3 is TGTGCCAGCAGGACAGCAGGGGACGGAGGGGAGCTGTTTTTT.

The chain employs TRBV9 and TRBJ1-2; D gene uncertain. Germline lookup yields CDR1 SGDLS and CDR2 YYNGEE. V lost 6 bases, J lost 7 bases, and 22 bases lay in between. The CDR3 is 15 residues long. For the CDR3, the DNA is TGTGCCAGCACTACGTACGGGGAGCCTTTTGGTGGCTACACCTTC. This encodes CASTTYGEPFGGYTF.

This chain connects TRBV4-1 to TRBJ2-5, with 7 bases that match TRBD2. CDR3 length: 16 residues. V was pared by 0 bases and J by 2 bases, with 6 bases of the junction left unmatched. The germline gives CDR1 MGHRA, CDR2 YSYEKL. The CDR3 sequence: CASSQDEAAGQETQYF. In nucleotides, the CDR3 is TGCGCCAGCAGCCAAGACGAGGCAGCGGGGCAAGAGACCCAGTACTTC.

J is TRBJ1-2 and V is TRBV21-1; the table calls TRBD1, which could not be checked here. TRBV21-1 is a documented pseudogene. This CDR3 is built from 16 residues. The CDR3 DNA reads as TGTGCCAGCAGCACGTTGATAACAGGGGGTTGGTATGGCTACACCTTC. Translating it yields CASSTLITGGWYGYTF.

This clone was picked up a small number of times. Other DNA sequences in the same sample also yield this CDR3. The chain is built from TRBV27 and TRBJ1-1, with 11 nucleotides matching TRBD1. The J segment lost 5 bases and the V segment lost 5 bases, leaving 7 bases of the junction unmatched. Germline CDR1 and CDR2: MNHEY and SMNVEV (reference sequence). There are 15 residues in the CDR3. CDR3 region: CASSPWTGGGTEAFF. Written as DNA, the CDR3 is TGTGCCAGCAGTCCATGGACAGGGGGCGGGACTGAAGCTTTCTTT.

The chain has TRBV4-1 and TRBJ2-1, with TRBD2 identical over 12 bases. This CDR3 is 16 amino acids long. V was pared by 3 bases and J by 5 bases, with 5 bases of the junction left unmatched. CDR1 is MGHRA and CDR2 is YSYEKL in the germline V gene. CDR3 amino acids: CASSQLLAGGNNEQFF. The CDR3 DNA follows: TGCGCCAGCAGCCAGCTCCTAGCGGGGGGGAACAATGAGCAGTTCTTC.

The chain is built from TRBV7-9 and TRBJ2-3, with D possibly matching TRBD2 (5 bases). This CDR3 has 14 residues. The ends were cut back, 1 base at V and 4 bases at J, with 9 bases in the middle. Germline CDR1 is SEHNR and CDR2 is FQNEAQ (reference sequence). CDR3 region: CASSLDRGSDTQYF. The CDR3 bases are TGTGCCAGCAGCTTAGACCGGGGTTCAGATACGCAGTATTTT.

The chain combines TRBV19 with TRBJ2-2; D call uncertain. CDR3 size: 14 residues. CDR1 is LNHDA, CDR2 SQIVND, per germline (reference sequence). V was trimmed by 5 bases and J by 2 bases, leaving 9 bases between them. In DNA, the CDR3 is TGTGCCAGTAGTGTTTACAGAAACACCGGGGAGCTGTTTTTT. Translation gives CASSVYRNTGELFF. The variable domain in full, completed from reference TRBV19 and TRBJ2-2, reads DGGITQSPKYLFRKEGQNVTLSCEQNLNHDAMYWYRQDPGQGLRLIYYSQIVNDFQKGDIAEGYSVSREKKESFPLTVTSAQKNPTAFYLCASSVYRNTGELFFGEGSRLTVL.

The V call is TRBV4-1, the J call TRBJ2-1; 11 bases are shared with TRBD2. The germline gives CDR1 MGHRA, CDR2 YSYEKL. Trimming cost V 6 bases and J 3 bases; bases outside gene matches: 4. The CDR3 extends over 15 amino acids. The CDR3 sequence: CASSLAGGDYNEQFF. Written as DNA, the CDR3 is TGCGCCAGCAGTTTAGCGGGGGGGGACTACAATGAGCAGTTCTTC.

The rearrangement joins TRBV7-2 to TRBJ2-3, with TRBD2 identical over 11 bases. CDR1 and CDR2 (germline): SGHTA, FQGNSA. The J segment lost 8 bases and the V segment lost 3 bases, leaving 10 bases of the junction unmatched. The CDR3 is 16 amino acids. The DNA of the CDR3 is TGTGCCAGCAGCTTGCGGCTAGCGGGGGGTCGGGGTACGCAGTATTTT. Amino acids: CASSLRLAGGRGTQYF.

The V call is TRBV6-1, the J call TRBJ1-4; possibly TRBD1 for D (6 bases). Trimming removed 8 bases from V and 1 base from J, with 11 bases in between. The CDR3 spans 14 residues. Germline lookup yields CDR1 MNHNS and CDR2 SASEGT. CDR3 DNA sequence: TGTGCCAGCGGATACAGGGAAACTAATGAAAAACTGTTTTTT. Protein sequence: CASGYRETNEKLFF.

The J gene is TRBJ2-3, the V gene TRBV29-1; TRBD2 is a possible D gene (5 bases). The CDR3 has 14 residues. Germline V gives CDR1 SQVTM, CDR2 ANQGSEA. Trimming stripped 0 bases from V and 1 base from J, with 8 bases between. The CDR3 protein is CSVEEADRTDTQYF. In nucleotides, the CDR3 is TGCAGCGTTGAAGAAGCGGACCGCACAGATACGCAGTATTTT.

The chain is built from TRBV7-8 and TRBJ1-4, with D tentatively TRBD1 (6 bases). The germline V gene encodes CDR1 SGHVS and CDR2 FQNEAQ. V dropped 1 base and J dropped 7 bases, with 13 bases sitting between them. The CDR3 runs 15 residues. In DNA, the CDR3 is TGTGCCAGCAGCTTAGTTGGGGGCGCAGGTGAAAAACTGTTTTTT. Encoded protein: CASSLVGGAGEKLFF. Drawing the rest from reference TRBV7-8 and TRBJ1-4, the complete variable domain is GAGVSQSPRYKVAKRGQDVALRCDPISGHVSLFWYQQALGQGPEFLTYFQNEAQLDKSGLPSDRFFAERPEGSVSTLKIQRTQQEDSAVYLCASSLVGGAGEKLFFGSGTQLSVL.

This rearrangement joins TRBV5-6 to TRBJ2-7; TRBD1 aligns across 8 bases. Germline V gene data show CDR1 as SGHDT and CDR2 as YYEEEE. The V and J ends lost 4 bases and 6 bases, in that order; junction bases with no gene match: 6. CDR3 size: 13 residues. For the CDR3, the DNA is TGTGCCAGCAGCGCGGGACAGGTCCCCGAGCAGTACTTC. Amino acid sequence: CASSAGQVPEQYF.

J is TRBJ2-7 and V is TRBV18, with D tentatively TRBD2 (6 bases). CDR1 and CDR2 (germline): KGHSH, LQKENI. CDR3 length: 16 residues. Deletions cut 2 bases from V and 7 bases from J, with 21 bases between. The CDR3, as DNA: TGTGCCAGCTCACCATCCCGGGACTTGGGGGTGTGGGAGCAGTACTTC. Its translation is CASSPSRDLGVWEQYF. Together with reference TRBV18 and TRBJ2-7, the CDR3 gives the full variable domain: NAGVMQNPRHLVRRRGQEARLRCSPMKGHSHVYWYRQLPEEGLKFMVYLQKENIIDESGMPKERFSAEFPKEGPSILRIQQVVRGDSAAYFCASSPSRDLGVWEQYFGPGTRLTVT.

V is TRBV7-2 and J is TRBJ2-2; D remains ambiguous. Germline CDR1 reads SGHTA; CDR2 reads FQGNSA. V lost 2 bases and J lost 9, with 7 bases in between. The CDR3 has 12 amino acids. CDR3 region: CASSLSFRELFF. CDR3 coding DNA: TGTGCCAGCAGCTTATCGTTTCGGGAGCTGTTTTTT.

The chain combines TRBV6-1 with TRBJ2-7; D uncertain. Germline loops: CDR1 MNHNS, CDR2 SASEGT. The V gene lost 2 bases and the J gene lost 2 bases, with 10 bases spanning the gap. There are 14 residues in the CDR3. CDR3 sequence reads: CASSEYPQTYEQYF. The CDR3 DNA reads as TGTGCCAGCAGTGAATACCCACAAACCTACGAGCAGTACTTC.

V and J are TRBV5-4 and TRBJ2-7, with D perhaps TRBD2 (6 bases). The CDR3 sequence is 14 residues long. Germline V gene data show CDR1 as SGHNT and CDR2 as YYREEE (reference sequence). V was shortened by 1 base and J by 5 bases, with 13 bases between the two germline ends. The CDR3 protein is CASSLSAWGDEQYF. CDR3 DNA: TGTGCCAGCAGCTTGTCAGCCTGGGGGGACGAGCAGTACTTC.

The chain has TRBV7-9 and TRBJ2-7; TRBD2 agrees at 13 bases. The CDR3 consists of 15 residues. Losses at the gene ends were 5 bases for V and 5 bases for J; bases not matched to a gene: 6. Germline V gene lookup returns CDR1 SEHNR and CDR2 FQNEAQ (reference sequence). CDR3 in amino acids: CASSPRTSGGHEQYF. CDR3 sequence (DNA): TGTGCCAGCAGCCCCCGGACTAGCGGGGGACACGAGCAGTACTTC.

This clone was observed once. V is TRBV20-1 and J is TRBJ1-6; the D is unclear. The V and J ends lost 6 bases and 13 bases respectively, with 13 bases between them. CDR1 is DFQATT, CDR2 SNEGSKA, per germline (reference sequence). This CDR3 contains 11 residues. The DNA for the CDR3 is TGCAGTGCCCCCCACAGTGGGCCCCTCCACTTT. Amino acid sequence: CSAPHSGPLHF.

The chain employs TRBV27 and TRBJ2-1, with TRBD2 identical over 8 bases. V shed 6 bases and J 10 bases; nucleotides not matched to a gene: 8. Germline V gives CDR1 MNHEY, CDR2 SMNVEV (reference sequence). CDR3 size: 13 residues. CDR3 in DNA: TGTGCCAGCAGCTGGCGGGGGGACGGCGAGCAGTTCTTC. This gives the protein CASSWRGDGEQFF.

The chain carries TRBV19 and TRBJ2-7; 8 bases agree with TRBD2. This CDR3 comprises 15 residues. J lost 3 bases, V lost 7 bases, and 11 bases had no gene match. Germline CDR1 reads LNHDA; CDR2 reads SQIVND (reference sequence). For the CDR3, the DNA is TGTGCCAGTACAGCGGGGGCGGGGGGAAACTACGAGCAGTACTTC. Translation gives CASTAGAGGNYEQYF.